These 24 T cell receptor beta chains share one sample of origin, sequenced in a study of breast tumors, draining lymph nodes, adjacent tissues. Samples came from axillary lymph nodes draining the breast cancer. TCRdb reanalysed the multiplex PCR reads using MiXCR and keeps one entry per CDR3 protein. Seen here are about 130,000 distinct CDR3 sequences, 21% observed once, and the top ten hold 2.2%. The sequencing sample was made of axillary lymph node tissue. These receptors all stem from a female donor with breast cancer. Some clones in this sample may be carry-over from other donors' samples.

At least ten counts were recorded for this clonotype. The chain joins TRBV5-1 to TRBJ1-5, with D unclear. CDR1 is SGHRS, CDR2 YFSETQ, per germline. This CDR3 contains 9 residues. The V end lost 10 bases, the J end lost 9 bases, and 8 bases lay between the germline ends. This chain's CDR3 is CAPLGPQHF. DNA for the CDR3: TGCGCCCCGCTCGGGCCCCAGCATTTT. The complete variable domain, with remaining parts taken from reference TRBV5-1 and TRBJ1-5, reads KAGVTQTPRYLIKTRGQQVTLSCSPISGHRSVSWYQQTPGQGLQFLFEYFSETQRNKGNFPGRFSGRQFSNSRSEMNVSTLELGDSALYLCAPLGPQHFGDGTRLSIL.

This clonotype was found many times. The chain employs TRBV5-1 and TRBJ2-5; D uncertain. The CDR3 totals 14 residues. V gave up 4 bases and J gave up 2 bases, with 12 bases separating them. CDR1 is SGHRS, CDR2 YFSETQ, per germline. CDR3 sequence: CASSPEPIQETQYF. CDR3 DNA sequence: TGCGCCAGCAGCCCAGAGCCGATTCAAGAGACCCAGTACTTC.

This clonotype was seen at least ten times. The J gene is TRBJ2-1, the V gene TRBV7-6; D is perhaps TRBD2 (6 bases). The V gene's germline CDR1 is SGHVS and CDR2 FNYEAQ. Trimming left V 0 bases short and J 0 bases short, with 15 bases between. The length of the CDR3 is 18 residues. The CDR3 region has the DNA TGTGCCAGCAGCTTAGCGGCAGGAGGGCTCAGCTCCTACAATGAGCAGTTCTTC. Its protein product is CASSLAAGGLSSYNEQFF.

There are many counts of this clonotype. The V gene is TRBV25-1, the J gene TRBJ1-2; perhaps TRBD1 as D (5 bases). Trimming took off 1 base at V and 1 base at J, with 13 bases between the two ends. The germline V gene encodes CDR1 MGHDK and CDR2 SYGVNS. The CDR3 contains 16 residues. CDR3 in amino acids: CASSEFSGRDNYGYTF. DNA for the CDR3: TGTGCCAGCAGTGAATTTTCGGGCAGGGATAACTATGGCTACACCTTC.

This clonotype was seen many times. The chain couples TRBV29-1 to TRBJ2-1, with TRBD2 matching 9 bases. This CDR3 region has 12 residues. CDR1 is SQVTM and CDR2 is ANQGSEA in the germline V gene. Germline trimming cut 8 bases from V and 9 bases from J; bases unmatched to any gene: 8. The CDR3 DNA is TGCAGCCCACTACTAGCGGGTGGTGAGCAGTTCTTC. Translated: CSPLLAGGEQFF.

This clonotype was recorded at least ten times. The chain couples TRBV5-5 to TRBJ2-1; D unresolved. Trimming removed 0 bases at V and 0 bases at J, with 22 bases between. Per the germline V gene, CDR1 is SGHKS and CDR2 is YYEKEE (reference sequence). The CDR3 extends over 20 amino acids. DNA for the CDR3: TGTGCCAGCAGCTTGGTAGGTGGGAACGCGGCTCCTAGCTCCTACAATGAGCAGTTCTTC. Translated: CASSLVGGNAAPSSYNEQFF. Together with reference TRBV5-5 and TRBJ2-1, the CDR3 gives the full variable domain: DAGVTQSPTHLIKTRGQQVTLRCSPISGHKSVSWYQQVLGQGPQFIFQYYEKEERGRGNFPDRFSARQFPNYSSELNVNALLLGDSALYLCASSLVGGNAAPSSYNEQFFGPGTRLTVL.

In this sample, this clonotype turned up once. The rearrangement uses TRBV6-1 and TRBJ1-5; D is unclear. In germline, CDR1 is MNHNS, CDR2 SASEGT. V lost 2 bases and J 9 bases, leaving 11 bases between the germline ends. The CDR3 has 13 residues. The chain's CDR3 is CASSESGGRPQHF. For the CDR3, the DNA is TGTGCCAGCAGTGAATCGGGCGGCAGGCCCCAGCATTTT.

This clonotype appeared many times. The CDR3 protein is CASSLRGLYGYTF. CDR3 nucleotide sequence: TGTGCCAGCAGCTTAAGGGGGTTGTATGGCTACACCTTC. The chain recombines TRBV5-5 with TRBJ1-2, with D tentatively TRBD1 (6 bases). CDR3 length: 13 residues. Trimming shortened V by 2 bases and J by 5 bases, and 10 bases separated the two germline ends. Looked up from germline, CDR1 is SGHKS and CDR2 is YYEKEE (reference sequence).

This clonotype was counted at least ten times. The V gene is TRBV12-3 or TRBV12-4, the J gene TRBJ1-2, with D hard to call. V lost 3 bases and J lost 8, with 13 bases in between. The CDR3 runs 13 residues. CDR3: CASSFSGVRGYTF. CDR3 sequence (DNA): TGTGCCAGCAGTTTCTCCGGAGTGCGGGGCTACACCTTC.

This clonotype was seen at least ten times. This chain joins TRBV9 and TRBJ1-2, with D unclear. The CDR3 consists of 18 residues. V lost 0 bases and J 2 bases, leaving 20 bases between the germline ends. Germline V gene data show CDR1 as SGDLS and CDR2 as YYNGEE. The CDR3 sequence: CASSVGGSAAWQNYGYTF. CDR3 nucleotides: TGTGCCAGCAGCGTAGGAGGCTCGGCGGCCTGGCAGAACTATGGCTACACCTTC.

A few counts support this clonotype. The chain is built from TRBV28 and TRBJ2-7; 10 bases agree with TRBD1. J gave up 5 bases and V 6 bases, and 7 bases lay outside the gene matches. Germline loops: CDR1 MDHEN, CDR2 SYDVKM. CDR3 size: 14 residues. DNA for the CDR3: TGTGCCAGCAGGGGGGGGACAGGGGTCCACGAGCAGTACTTC. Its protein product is CASRGGTGVHEQYF. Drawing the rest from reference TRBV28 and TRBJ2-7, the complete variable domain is DVKVTQSSRYLVKRTGEKVFLECVQDMDHENMFWYRQDPGLGLRLIYFSYDVKMKEKGDIPEGYSVSREKKERFSLILESASTNQTSMYLCASRGGTGVHEQYFGPGTRLTVT.

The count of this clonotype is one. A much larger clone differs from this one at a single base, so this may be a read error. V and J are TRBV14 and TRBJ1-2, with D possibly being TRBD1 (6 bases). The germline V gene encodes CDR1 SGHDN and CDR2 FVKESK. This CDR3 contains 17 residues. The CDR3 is CASSPPPGHSPMYGYIF. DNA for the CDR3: TGTGCCAGCAGCCCCCCCCCGGGACATTCCCCGATGTATGGCTACATCTTC.

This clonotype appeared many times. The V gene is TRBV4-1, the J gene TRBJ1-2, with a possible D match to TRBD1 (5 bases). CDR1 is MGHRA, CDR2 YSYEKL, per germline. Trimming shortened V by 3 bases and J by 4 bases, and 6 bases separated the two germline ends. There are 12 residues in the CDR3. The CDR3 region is CASSQQGYGYTF. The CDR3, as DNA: TGCGCCAGCAGCCAGCAGGGCTATGGCTACACCTTC.

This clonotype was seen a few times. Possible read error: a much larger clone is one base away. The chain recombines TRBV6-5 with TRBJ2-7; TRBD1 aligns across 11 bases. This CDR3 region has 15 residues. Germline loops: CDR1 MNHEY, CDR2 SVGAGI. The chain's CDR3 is CASSTPGTGGYEQHF. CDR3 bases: TGTGCCAGCAGCACCCCAGGGACAGGGGGTTACGAGCAGCACTTC.

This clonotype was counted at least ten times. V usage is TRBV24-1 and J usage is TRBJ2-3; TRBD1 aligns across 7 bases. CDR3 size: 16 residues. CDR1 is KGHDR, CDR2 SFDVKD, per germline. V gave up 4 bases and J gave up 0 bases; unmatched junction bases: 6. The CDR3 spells CATSDPPQGSTDTQYF. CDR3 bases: TGTGCCACCAGTGACCCCCCACAGGGGAGCACAGATACGCAGTATTTT.

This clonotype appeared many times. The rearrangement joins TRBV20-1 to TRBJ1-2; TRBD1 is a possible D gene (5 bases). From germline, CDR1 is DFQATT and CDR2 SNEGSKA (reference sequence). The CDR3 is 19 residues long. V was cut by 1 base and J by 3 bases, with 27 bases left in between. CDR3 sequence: CSARVGRALGDFAYYGYTF. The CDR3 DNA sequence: TGCAGTGCTAGAGTCGGCAGGGCTTTAGGGGACTTTGCTTACTATGGCTACACCTTC.

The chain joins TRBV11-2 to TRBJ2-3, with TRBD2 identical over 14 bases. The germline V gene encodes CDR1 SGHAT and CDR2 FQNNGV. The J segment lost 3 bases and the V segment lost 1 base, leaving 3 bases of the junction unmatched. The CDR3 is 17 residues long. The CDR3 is CASSLATSGRATDTQYF. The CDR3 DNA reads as TGTGCCAGCAGCTTAGCGACTAGCGGGAGGGCTACAGATACGCAGTATTTT.

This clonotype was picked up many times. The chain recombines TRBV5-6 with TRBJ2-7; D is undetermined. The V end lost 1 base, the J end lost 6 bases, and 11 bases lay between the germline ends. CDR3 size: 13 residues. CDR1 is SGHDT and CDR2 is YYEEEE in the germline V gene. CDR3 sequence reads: CASSLIQSREQYF. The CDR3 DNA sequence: TGTGCCAGCAGCTTGATCCAGTCCCGCGAGCAGTACTTC.

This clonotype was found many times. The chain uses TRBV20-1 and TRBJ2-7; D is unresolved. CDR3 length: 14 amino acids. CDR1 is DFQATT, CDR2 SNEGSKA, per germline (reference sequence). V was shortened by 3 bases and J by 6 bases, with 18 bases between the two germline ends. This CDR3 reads CSARGFGPRGEQYF. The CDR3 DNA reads TGCAGTGCTAGGGGCTTTGGGCCTAGAGGCGAGCAGTACTTC.

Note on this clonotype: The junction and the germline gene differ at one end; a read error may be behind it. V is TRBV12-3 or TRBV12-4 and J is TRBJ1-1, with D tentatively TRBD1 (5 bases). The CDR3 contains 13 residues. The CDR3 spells CAGSKGPGTEAFF. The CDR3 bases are TGTGCCGGCAGCAAGGGGCCGGGTACTGAAGCTTTCTTT.

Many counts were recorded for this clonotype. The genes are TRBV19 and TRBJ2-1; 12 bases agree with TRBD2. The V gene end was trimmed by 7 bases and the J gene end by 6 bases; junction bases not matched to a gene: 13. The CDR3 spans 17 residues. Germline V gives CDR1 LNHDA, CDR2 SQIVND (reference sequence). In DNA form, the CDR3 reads TGTGCCAGTAATGCCGCCGTACTAGCGGGAGGACCCAATGAGCAGTTCTTC. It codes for CASNAAVLAGGPNEQFF. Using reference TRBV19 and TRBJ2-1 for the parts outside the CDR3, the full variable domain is DGGITQSPKYLFRKEGQNVTLSCEQNLNHDAMYWYRQDPGQGLRLIYYSQIVNDFQKGDIAEGYSVSREKKESFPLTVTSAQKNPTAFYLCASNAAVLAGGPNEQFFGPGTRLTVL.

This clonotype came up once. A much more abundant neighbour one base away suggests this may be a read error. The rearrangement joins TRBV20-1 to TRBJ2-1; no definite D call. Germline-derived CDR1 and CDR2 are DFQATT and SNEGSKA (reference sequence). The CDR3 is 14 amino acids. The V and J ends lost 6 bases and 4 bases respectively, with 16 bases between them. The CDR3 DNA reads TGCAGTGCCCCTTACGAAGCCCCTTACAATGAGCAGTTCTTC. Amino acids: CSAPYEAPYNEQFF.

The CDR3 coding sequence is TGTGCCAGCAGCTCTGCCAGCCGGGGGACTGAAGCTTTCTTT. Translated: CASSSASRGTEAFF. The chain links TRBV7-9 to TRBJ1-1, with TRBD1 as a possible D gene (5 bases). The CDR3 is 14 residues long. The V gene's germline CDR1 is SEHNR and CDR2 FQNEAQ (reference sequence). V lost 4 bases, J lost 5 bases, and 14 bases lay in between.

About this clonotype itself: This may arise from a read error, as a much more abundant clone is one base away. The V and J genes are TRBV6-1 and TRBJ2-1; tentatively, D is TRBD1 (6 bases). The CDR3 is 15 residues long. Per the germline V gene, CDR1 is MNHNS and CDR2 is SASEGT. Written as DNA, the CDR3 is TGTGCCAGCAGTGATCGACCAGGGGCCTACAATGAGCCGTTCTTC. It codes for CASSDRPGAYNEPFF.